This T cell receptor beta chain was documented in a study of T-cell memory formation after mild COVID-19. General study results and limits: Cross-reactive memory apparently joined, as some responding clones appeared in pre-infection memory. Contracting clones from day 15 to 85 had balanced CD4/CD8; later expanders favoured CD4+.

TCRdb re-analysed the 5' RACE reads in MiXCR, keeping a single row per CDR3 protein. The table lists about 280,000 distinct CDR3 sequences, around 8% of them singletons. V shed 0 bases and J shed 8 bases, with 19 bases lying between them. This CDR3 comprises 17 residues. CDR1 and CDR2 (germline): LGHNA, YNFKEQ. Turning to this clonotype: Its antigen is unknown.

This receptor was identified in a young man who had mild COVID-19 (a few samples of this study predate the infection). Cell type and time point are not known. This rearrangement joins TRBV4-2 to TRBJ2-2, with no clear D. Material: PBMCs or a T cell subset sorted from them (not recorded which). The CDR3 region is CASSQEGFRISSGELFF. As DNA, the CDR3 is TGTGCCAGCAGCCAAGAGGGGTTTCGGATTAGTTCTGGGGAGCTGTTTTTT.